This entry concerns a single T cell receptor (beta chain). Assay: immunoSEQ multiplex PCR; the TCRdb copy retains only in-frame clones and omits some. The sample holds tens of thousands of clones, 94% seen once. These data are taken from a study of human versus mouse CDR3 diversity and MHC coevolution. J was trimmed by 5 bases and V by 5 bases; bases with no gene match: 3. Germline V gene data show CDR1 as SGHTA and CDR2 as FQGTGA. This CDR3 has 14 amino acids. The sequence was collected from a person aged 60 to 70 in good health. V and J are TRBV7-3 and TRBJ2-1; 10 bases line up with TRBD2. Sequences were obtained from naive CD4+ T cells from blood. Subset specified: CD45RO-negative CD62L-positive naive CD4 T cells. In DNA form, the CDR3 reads TGTGCCAGCAGCCCTAGCGGGAGCGACAATGAGCAGTTCTTC. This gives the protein CASSPSGSDNEQFF.